One sample yielded the 16 T cell receptor beta chains listed below, sequenced in a study of blood T cell repertoires in COVID-19 (dated by TCRdb to about 2020). The protocol used for the library was the immunoSEQ multiplex PCR assay. This immuneACCESS table, as held by TCRdb, lists in-frame sequences with V and J called but not all clones. Of the missing ones, under half trace to an unresolved V gene in checked studies; the others have no known cause. This sample comprises some 490,000 clones, 75% to 90% of them detected only once. The ten largest clones add up to approximately 8.3% of the sample. The source material was PBMCs or T cells enriched from blood (not recorded which). The receptors derive from a woman aged 60-70 years who had recovered from COVID-19.

The chain recombines TRBV20-1 with TRBJ1-1; tentatively, D is TRBD1 (5 bases). This CDR3 has 10 residues. Germline V lookup: CDR1 DFQATT, CDR2 SNEGSKA (reference sequence). The CDR3 DNA follows: TGCAGACCAGGGTACACTGAAGCTTTCTTT. Translation: CRPGYTEAFF.

Here the CDR3 reads CASSLKAGGGGWEKLFF. The DNA of the CDR3 is TGTGCCAGCAGCTTAAAGGCCGGCGGGGGAGGTTGGGAAAAACTGTTTTTT. V and J are TRBV11-2 and TRBJ1-4; weak D call: TRBD1 (5 bases). The V gene's germline CDR1 is SGHAT and CDR2 FQNNGV. The CDR3 has 17 amino acids. Trimming stripped 2 bases from V and 8 bases from J, with 21 bases between.

J is TRBJ1-1 and V is TRBV5-1, with D perhaps TRBD1 (6 bases). Germline V gene data show CDR1 as SGHRS and CDR2 as YFSETQ. V lost 3 bases, J lost 7 bases, and 16 bases lay in between. The CDR3 runs to 14 residues. Here the CDR3 DNA reads TGCGCCAGCAGCTCACCAGGGGCCCACCTTGAAGCTTTCTTT. Amino acids: CASSSPGAHLEAFF.

The chain is built from TRBV19 and TRBJ2-4; D may be TRBD1 (6 bases). CDR1 LNHDA and CDR2 SQIVND come from the germline V gene (reference sequence). The CDR3 has 14 residues. V lost 7 bases, J lost 5 bases, and 15 bases lay in between. For the CDR3, the DNA is TGTGCCAGTACCCCCTCAGGGGTGGAAAACATTCAGTACTTC. Its protein product is CASTPSGVENIQYF.

Here the CDR3 DNA reads TGTGCCAGCAGCATCCCCGGACAGAGCGCTGAAGCTTTCTTT. Translation: CASSIPGQSAEAFF. The V and J genes are TRBV5-8 and TRBJ1-1; weak D call: TRBD1 (6 bases). CDR3 length: 14 amino acids. Trimming pared 4 bases from V and 6 bases from J, leaving 16 bases between. Germline lookup yields CDR1 SGHTS and CDR2 YDEGEE. Supplemented by reference TRBV5-8 and TRBJ1-1, the full variable domain reads EAGVTQSPTHLIKTRGQQATLRCSPISGHTSVYWYQQALGLGLQFLLWYDEGEERNRGNFPPRFSGRQFPNYSSELNVNALELEDSALYLCASSIPGQSAEAFFGQGTRLTVV.

The gene calls are TRBV9 and TRBJ1-3; 9 nucleotides align to TRBD1. CDR1 SGDLS and CDR2 YYNGEE come from the germline V gene. CDR3 length: 16 residues. The junction had 4 bases not matched to a gene; V was cut back by 3 bases and J by 0 bases. The CDR3 reads CASSAGTGSSGNTIYF. Written as DNA, the CDR3 is TGTGCCAGCAGCGCCGGGACAGGGAGCTCTGGAAACACCATATATTTT.

The genes are TRBV4-2 and TRBJ2-3; 10 bases match TRBD2. This CDR3 is built from 19 residues. The V gene end was trimmed by 0 bases and the J gene end by 2 bases; junction bases not matched to a gene: 11. Germline V gene lookup returns CDR1 LGHNA and CDR2 YNFKEQ. Here the CDR3 DNA reads TGTGCCAGCAGCCAAGAGACCGCTAGCGGGGGAACTTACACAGATACGCAGTATTTT. This sequence encodes CASSQETASGGTYTDTQYF.

This chain connects TRBV7-8 to TRBJ1-1; 12 bases map to TRBD1. V lost 5 bases, J lost 5 bases, and 12 bases stayed unmatched. The CDR3 contains 17 residues. The V gene's germline CDR1 is SGHVS and CDR2 FQNEAQ. The DNA for the CDR3 is TGTGCCAGCAGCATACTCCCGGGACAGGGGGCAAGAACTGAAGCTTTCTTT. It encodes CASSILPGQGARTEAFF.

The V and J genes are TRBV19 and TRBJ2-2; D call uncertain. The germline gives CDR1 LNHDA, CDR2 SQIVND (reference sequence). The CDR3 is 16 amino acids. Trimming cost V 11 bases and J 0 bases, with 19 bases left between them. CDR3 protein: CASSTASPPNTGELFF. The CDR3 bases are TGTGCCTCCTCGACTGCAAGTCCCCCGAACACCGGGGAGCTGTTTTTT.

The chain carries TRBV5-3 and TRBJ2-7; the match to TRBD2 covers 7 bases. TRBV5-3 has ORF status, its function being uncertain. The CDR3 has 14 residues. After removal of 0 bases from V and 2 bases from J, the junction contained 2 bases not matched to a gene. The CDR3 nucleotides are TGTGCCAGAAGCTTGGTAGGGAGGGCCTACGAGCAGTACGTC. This encodes CARSLVGRAYEQYV.

The V gene is TRBV5-4, the J gene TRBJ2-3, with 10 bases identical to TRBD1. With 0 bases clipped from V and 7 bases from J, the junction kept 5 bases outside the gene matches. The CDR3 has 15 residues. Per the germline V gene, CDR1 is SGHNT and CDR2 is YYREEE (reference sequence). In nucleotides, the CDR3 is TGTGCCAGCAGCTTGGTAGGACAGGGGGGAAATACGCAGTATTTT. It is translated as CASSLVGQGGNTQYF.

This clone was observed a handful of times. The chain recombines TRBV6-6 with TRBJ1-5, with TRBD1 identical over 10 bases. V shed 6 bases and J 6 bases; nucleotides not matched to a gene: 5. The CDR3 contains 14 residues. CDR1 and CDR2 from the germline V gene are MNHNY and SVGAGI (reference sequence). CDR3 region: CASSKTGGGQPQHF. The CDR3 DNA sequence: TGTGCCAGCAGCAAGACAGGGGGCGGTCAGCCCCAGCATTTT.

This chain connects TRBV5-4 to TRBJ2-3, with 9 positions matching TRBD1. Germline V CDR1 and CDR2: SGHNT, YYREEE (reference sequence). V was clipped by 5 bases and J by 2 bases; unmatched bases: 6. This CDR3 has 15 amino acids. In DNA form, the CDR3 reads TGTGCCAGCAGTCTAACAGGGGGCAACACAGATACGCAGTATTTT. It translates to CASSLTGGNTDTQYF.

J is TRBJ2-3 and V is TRBV21-1; the table's TRBD2 call for D was not verified on the DNA. TRBV21-1 is described as a pseudogene. This CDR3 is built from 19 residues. The DNA of the CDR3 is TGTGCCAGCAGGGGGTTGCCAGCGGGGGGCCATGAAAGGACAGATACGCAGTATTTT. Translation gives CASRGLPAGGHERTDTQYF.

This sequence joins TRBV24-1 and TRBJ2-2, with D perhaps TRBD1 (6 bases). Germline values: CDR1 KGHDR, CDR2 SFDVKD. The CDR3 is 15 residues long. V was cut by 4 bases and J by 5 bases, with 13 bases left in between. CDR3 nucleotide sequence: TGTGCCACCAGTGACCCCGACAGGAGGACCGGGGAGCTGTTTTTT. Translated, it gives CATSDPDRRTGELFF.

This sequence joins TRBV5-5 and TRBJ1-4, with no clear D. Trimming took off 0 bases at V and 0 bases at J, with 6 bases between the two ends. This CDR3 spans 15 amino acids. Germline V gene sequence: CDR1 SGHKS, CDR2 YYEKEE (reference sequence). CDR3 sequence: CASSLATATNEKLFF. The CDR3 coding sequence is TGTGCCAGCAGCTTGGCTACAGCAACTAATGAAAAACTGTTTTTT.